This T cell receptor (beta chain) emerged from a study of OX40 agonist ivuxolimab in advanced cancers. At the level of the study: The study treated patients with ivuxolimab, an agonistic anti-OX40 (CD134) antibody. General observations from the study: Both blood CD4+ and CD8+ T cells showed clonal growth by week 6 at 0.1 to 3.0 mg/kg.

Trimming cost V 2 bases and J 3 bases, with 13 bases left between them. The length of the CDR3 is 15 residues. CDR1 and CDR2 (germline): LGHNA, YSLEER. The data were produced by immunoSEQ multiplex PCR, yet TCRdb's version contains in-frame clones alone and is incomplete. The table includes approximately 54,000 clones, around 93% detected once. With respect to this clone: Its target is not known.

The sequencing used CD4+ or CD8+ T cells sorted from blood, collected in a trial of the OX40 agonist ivuxolimab. This receptor was taken from an adult with an advanced solid tumor such as melanoma, head and neck, liver or kidney cancer. The chain uses TRBV4-3 and TRBJ1-1; D gene uncertain. CDR3 loop: CASSQLGMEYTEAFF. CDR3 DNA: TGCGCCAGCAGCCAACTGGGGATGGAGTACACTGAAGCTTTCTTT.